This T cell receptor beta chain emerged from a study of shared clonotypes between healthy human individuals. Per the study methods: ImmunoSEQ output held junction-only sequences without quality scores, so filtering differed. Sequenced by immunoSEQ multiplex PCR; TCRdb stores in-frame clones only, minus some. V and J calls and clone size are given by that table; D and trimming were obtained from the DNA. The data contain about half a million clones, 79% of them singletons. Donors included only healthy HIV-negative adults lacking recent acute infections or vaccinations. Each unsorted sample relied on 70 million to 90 million PBMCs as its source of genomic DNA. In germline, CDR1 is MDHEN, CDR2 SYDVKM. The germline V and J ends were trimmed by 3 bases and 0 bases, with 8 bases remaining between them. This CDR3 spans 15 amino acids.

The chain combines TRBV28 with TRBJ1-4; D possibly corresponds to TRBD1 (6 bases). The material sequenced was PBMCs. The clonotype comes from a woman in her thirties or forties in good health. Some clones in this sample may be carry-over from other donors' samples. The CDR3 sequence is CASSFRGATNEKLFF. The CDR3 DNA is TGTGCCAGCAGTTTCAGGGGTGCAACTAATGAAAAACTGTTTTTT.